One and the same sample provided the 16 T cell receptor beta chains below, sequenced in a study of beta chain features in type 1 diabetes. Every isolated RNA sample was fully reverse transcribed, so sequencing captured expressed TCRB transcripts. Produced via immunoSEQ multiplex PCR; TCRdb's table is partial and in-frame only. The sample carries 350,000 to 450,000 clones, about 14% recorded once. Sequencing used naive CD4+ T cells from blood. Receptors were obtained from a man aged 25 to 40 in good health.

The J gene is TRBJ2-1, the V gene TRBV5-6; no clear D. V was cut by 4 bases and J by 3 bases, with 17 bases left in between. The CDR3 length is 16 residues. CDR1 SGHDT and CDR2 YYEEEE come from the germline V gene. The CDR3 DNA sequence: TGTGCCAGCAGCCTGAAACTTGGACCAAACTACAATGAGCAGTTCTTC. Encoded protein: CASSLKLGPNYNEQFF. Full variable domain (remainder filled in from reference TRBV5-6 and TRBJ2-1): DAGVTQSPTHLIKTRGQQVTLRCSPKSGHDTVSWYQQALGQGPQFIFQYYEEEERQRGNFPDRFSGHQFPNYSSELNVNALLLGDSALYLCASSLKLGPNYNEQFFGPGTRLTVL.

This clone was observed a handful of times. The genes are TRBV7-2 and TRBJ2-7; D remains ambiguous. This CDR3 is 12 amino acids long. CDR1 and CDR2 (germline): SGHTA, FQGNSA. The V end was cut by 3 bases, the J end by 6 bases, with 9 bases between. The CDR3 DNA reads as TGTGCCAGCAGCTTCCGGTTGGCCGAGCAGTACTTC. The encoded protein is CASSFRLAEQYF.

This clone was seen more than once but under ten times. The CDR3 spells CASSQVSGTQYF. As DNA, the CDR3 is TGCGCCAGCAGCCAAGTTTCCGGGACGCAGTACTTC. This chain connects TRBV4-1 to TRBJ2-7, with D perhaps matching TRBD1 or TRBD2 (5 bases each). Germline V gives CDR1 MGHRA, CDR2 YSYEKL. The CDR3 is made up of 12 amino acids. The germline V and J ends were trimmed by 1 base and 9 bases, with 10 bases remaining between them.

The chain joins TRBV10-3 to TRBJ2-3, with D unresolved. V lost 0 bases to trimming and J lost 6 bases, with 13 bases between them. The germline V gene has CDR1 ENHRY and CDR2 SYGVKD. This CDR3 has 15 residues. CDR3 protein: CAISESMPPRDTQYF. The CDR3, as DNA: TGTGCCATCAGTGAGTCGATGCCTCCGAGGGATACGCAGTATTTT.

There are a few counts of this clone. The rearrangement links TRBV6-1 to TRBJ2-1, with TRBD2 identical over 7 bases. Germline V CDR1 and CDR2: MNHNS, SASEGT. This CDR3 is built from 15 residues. The ends lost 0 bases at V and 6 bases at J; junction bases unmatched: 5. DNA for the CDR3: TGTGCCAGCAGTGAAGCGGGGACTATTGGCAATGAGCAGTTCTTC. This codes for CASSEAGTIGNEQFF.

This clone has more than one count but fewer than ten. The chain carries TRBV7-2 and TRBJ2-7, with D possibly being TRBD1 or TRBD2 (6 bases each). The CDR3 length is 14 residues. Germline assignment: CDR1 SGHTA and CDR2 FQGNSA. Trimming removed 1 base from V and 5 bases from J, with 12 bases in between. CDR3 bases: TGTGCCAGCAGCTTAGGAGGGGGGTTCAACGAGCAGTACGTC. It specifies CASSLGGGFNEQYV.

CDR3 bases: TGTGCCAGCAGGACGGCGAACAATGAGCAGTTCTTC. Its protein product is CASRTANNEQFF. This sequence joins TRBV7-2 and TRBJ2-1, with D hard to call. Trimming pared 6 bases from V and 5 bases from J, leaving 8 bases between. The V gene's germline CDR1 is SGHTA and CDR2 FQGNSA. This CDR3 spans 12 amino acids.

The chain links TRBV21-1 to TRBJ2-5; TRBD1, the table's D call, lacks a check against the DNA. TRBV21-1 is assigned pseudogene status. The CDR3 has 16 amino acids. CDR3 sequence: CASFDNIIQGKETQYF. The CDR3 nucleotides are TGTGCCAGCTTCGACAATATAATACAGGGCAAAGAGACCCAGTACTTC.

This clone was observed a few times. This chain links TRBV29-1 with TRBJ2-3, with 11 bases aligning to TRBD2. The CDR3 is 15 residues long. Germline CDR1 reads SQVTM; CDR2 reads ANQGSEA. V lost 4 bases and J lost 3; bases outside the gene matches: 6. The CDR3 sequence: CSVGRTSGSTDTQYF. CDR3 DNA sequence: TGCAGCGTTGGGCGAACTAGCGGGAGTACAGATACGCAGTATTTT.

This rearrangement joins TRBV7-2 to TRBJ1-1; the match to TRBD1 covers 10 bases. The V gene's germline CDR1 is SGHTA and CDR2 FQGNSA. The length of the CDR3 is 16 residues. J was trimmed by 0 bases and V by 5 bases; bases with no gene match: 6. The CDR3 loop is CASSDRDRGMNTEAFF. CDR3 DNA sequence: TGTGCCAGCAGCGACCGGGACAGGGGCATGAACACTGAAGCTTTCTTT. The full variable domain, completed using reference TRBV7-2 and TRBJ1-1, is GAGVSQSPSNKVTEKGKDVELRCDPISGHTALYWYRQSLGQGLEFLIYFQGNSAPDKSGLPSDRFSAERTGGSVSTLTIQRTQQEDSAVYLCASSDRDRGMNTEAFFGQGTRLTVV.

The gene calls are TRBV30 and TRBJ1-5; D gene ambiguous. The CDR3 length is 13 residues. V shed 2 bases and J shed 5 bases, with 10 bases lying between them. Germline loops: CDR1 GTSNPN, CDR2 SVGIG (reference sequence). The CDR3 DNA reads TGTGCCTGGAGTCCCAGAAAGGATCAGCCCCAGCATTTT. The encoded protein is CAWSPRKDQPQHF.

Only a few counts were recorded for this clone. This sequence joins TRBV9 and TRBJ2-3; TRBD2 matches at 11 bases. This CDR3 contains 16 residues. V lost 3 bases and J lost 2; bases outside the gene matches: 5. Germline-derived CDR1 and CDR2 are SGDLS and YYNGEE. The CDR3 DNA reads as TGTGCCAGCAGCGCCAGACTAGCGGGGAACACAGATACGCAGTATTTT. Amino acid sequence: CASSARLAGNTDTQYF.

This clone has only one observation. V gene TRBV10-3 combines with J gene TRBJ2-1; 12 nucleotides line up with TRBD2. The V segment lost 2 bases and the J segment 3 bases; nucleotides outside the gene matches: 5. CDR3 length: 17 residues. CDR1 and CDR2 from the germline V gene are ENHRY and SYGVKD. The CDR3 nucleotides read TGTGCCATCAGTGAGGGAGGACTAGCGGGGATCTACAATGAGCAGTTCTTC. Amino acid sequence: CAISEGGLAGIYNEQFF.

The V gene is TRBV4-2, the J gene TRBJ1-3; D call uncertain. This CDR3 contains 13 residues. CDR1 LGHNA and CDR2 YNFKEQ come from the germline V gene. The ends were cut back, 2 bases at V and 0 bases at J, with 2 bases in the middle. CDR3 sequence: CASSQHSGNTIYF. The CDR3 region has the DNA TGTGCCAGCAGCCAACACTCTGGAAACACCATATATTTT.

This clone was recorded a few times. The rearrangement uses TRBV30 and TRBJ1-1; 7 nucleotides match TRBD1. CDR3 length: 12 residues. With 1 base clipped from V and 7 bases from J, the junction kept 3 bases outside the gene matches. The germline CDR1 and CDR2 sequences are GTSNPN and SVGIG (reference sequence). The chain's CDR3 is CAWSDRDSEAFF. As DNA, the CDR3 is TGTGCCTGGAGTGATCGGGACAGTGAAGCTTTCTTT.

A word on this clone: Mismatch with germline at one junction end may stem from a read error. The chain's CDR3 is CASSEEIKNIQYF. The CDR3 nucleotides read TGTGCCAGCAGCGAAGAGATCAAAAACATTCAGTACTTC. This sequence joins TRBV4-2 and TRBJ2-4, with D uncertain. This CDR3 spans 13 amino acids. CDR1 and CDR2 from the germline V gene are LGHNA and YNFKEQ.